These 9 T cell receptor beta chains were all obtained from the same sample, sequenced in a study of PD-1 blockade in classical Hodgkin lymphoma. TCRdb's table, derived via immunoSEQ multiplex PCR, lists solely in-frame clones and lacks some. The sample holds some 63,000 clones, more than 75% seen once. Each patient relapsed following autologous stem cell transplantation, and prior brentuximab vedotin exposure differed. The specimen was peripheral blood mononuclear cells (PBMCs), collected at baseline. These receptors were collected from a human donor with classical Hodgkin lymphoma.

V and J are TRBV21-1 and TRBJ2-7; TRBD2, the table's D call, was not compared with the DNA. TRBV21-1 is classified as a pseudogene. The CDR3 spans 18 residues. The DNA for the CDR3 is TGTGCCAGCAGCACTAGACTAGCGGGGGCTTCCGACTCCTACGAGCAGTACTTC. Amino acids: CASSTRLAGASDSYEQYF.

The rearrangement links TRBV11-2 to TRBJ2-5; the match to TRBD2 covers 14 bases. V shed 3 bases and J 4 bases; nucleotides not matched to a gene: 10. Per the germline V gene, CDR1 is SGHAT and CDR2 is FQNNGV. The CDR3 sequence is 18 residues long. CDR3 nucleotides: TGTGCCAGCAGCTTCCGACTAGCGGGGGGGCCAGACTCAGAGACCCAGTACTTC. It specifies CASSFRLAGGPDSETQYF.

The CDR3, as DNA: TGTGCCAGCAGCTTGTCCCGCGATCATGAAGCTTTCTTT. It is translated as CASSLSRDHEAFF. This chain links TRBV5-5 with TRBJ1-1, with D uncertain. This CDR3 contains 13 residues. Germline V lookup: CDR1 SGHKS, CDR2 YYEKEE (reference sequence). Trimming removed 1 base from V and 7 bases from J, with 11 bases in between.

The chain's CDR3 is CASSQEVRPYNEQFF. DNA for the CDR3: TGCGCCAGCAGCCAAGAAGTGCGCCCATACAATGAGCAGTTCTTC. The genes are TRBV4-1 and TRBJ2-1; no firm D call. This CDR3 has 15 amino acids. Germline V gene sequence: CDR1 MGHRA, CDR2 YSYEKL. The ends were cut back, 0 bases at V and 4 bases at J, with 10 bases in the middle.

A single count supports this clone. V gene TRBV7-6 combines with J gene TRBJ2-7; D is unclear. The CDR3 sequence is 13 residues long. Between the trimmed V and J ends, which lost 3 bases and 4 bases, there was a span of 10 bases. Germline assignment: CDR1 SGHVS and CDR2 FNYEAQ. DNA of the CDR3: TGTGCCAGCAGCTTGAGTAGACCTTACGAGCAGTACTTC. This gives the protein CASSLSRPYEQYF. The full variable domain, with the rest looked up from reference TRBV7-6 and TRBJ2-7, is GAGVSQSPRYKVTKRGQDVALRCDPISGHVSLYWYRQALGQGPEFLTYFNYEAQQDKSGLPNDRFSAERPEGSISTLTIQRTEQRDSAMYRCASSLSRPYEQYFGPGTRLTVT.

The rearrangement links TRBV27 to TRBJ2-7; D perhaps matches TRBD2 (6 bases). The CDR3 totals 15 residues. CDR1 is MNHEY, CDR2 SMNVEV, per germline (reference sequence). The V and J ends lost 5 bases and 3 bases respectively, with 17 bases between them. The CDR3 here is CASSPRDFPLYEQYF. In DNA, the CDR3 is TGTGCCAGCAGTCCCCGGGACTTTCCCCTCTACGAGCAGTACTTC.

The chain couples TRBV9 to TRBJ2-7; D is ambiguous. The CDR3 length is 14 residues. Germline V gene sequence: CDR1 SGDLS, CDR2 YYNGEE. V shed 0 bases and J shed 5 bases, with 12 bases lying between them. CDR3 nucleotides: TGTGCCAGCAGCGTAGCCCCTCAAAGAGACGAGCAGTACTTC. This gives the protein CASSVAPQRDEQYF.

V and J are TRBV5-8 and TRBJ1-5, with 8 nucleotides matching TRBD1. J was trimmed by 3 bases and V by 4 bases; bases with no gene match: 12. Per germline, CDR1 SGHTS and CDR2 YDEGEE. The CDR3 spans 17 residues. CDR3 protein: CASSPGGGQAFNQPQHF. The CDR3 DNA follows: TGTGCCAGCAGCCCAGGGGGGGGACAGGCGTTCAATCAGCCCCAGCATTTT. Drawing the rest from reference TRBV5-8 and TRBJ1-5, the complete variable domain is EAGVTQSPTHLIKTRGQQATLRCSPISGHTSVYWYQQALGLGLQFLLWYDEGEERNRGNFPPRFSGRQFPNYSSELNVNALELEDSALYLCASSPGGGQAFNQPQHFGDGTRLSIL.

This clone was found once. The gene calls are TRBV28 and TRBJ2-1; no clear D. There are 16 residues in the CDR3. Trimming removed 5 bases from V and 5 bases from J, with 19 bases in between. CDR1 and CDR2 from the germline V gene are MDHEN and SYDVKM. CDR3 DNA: TGTGCCAGCAGTCCCCTCGATGTAGCCCAGAACAATGAGCAGTTCTTC. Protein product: CASSPLDVAQNNEQFF.